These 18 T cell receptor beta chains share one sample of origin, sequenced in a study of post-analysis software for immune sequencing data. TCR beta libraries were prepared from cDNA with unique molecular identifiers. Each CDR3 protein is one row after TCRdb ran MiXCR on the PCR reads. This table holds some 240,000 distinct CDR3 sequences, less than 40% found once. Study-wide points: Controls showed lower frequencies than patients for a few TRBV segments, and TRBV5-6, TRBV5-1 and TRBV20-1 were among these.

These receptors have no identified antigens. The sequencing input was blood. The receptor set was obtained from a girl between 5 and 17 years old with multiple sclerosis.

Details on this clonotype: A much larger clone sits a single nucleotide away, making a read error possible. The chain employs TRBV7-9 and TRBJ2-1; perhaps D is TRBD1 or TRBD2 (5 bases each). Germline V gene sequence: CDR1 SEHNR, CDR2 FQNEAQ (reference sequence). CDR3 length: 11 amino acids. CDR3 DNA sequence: TGTGCCAGCAGCTCTAGAGGGGAGCGGTTCTTC. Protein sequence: CASSSRGERFF. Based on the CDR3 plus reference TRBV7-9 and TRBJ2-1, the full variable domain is DTGVSQNPRHKITKRGQNVTFRCDPISEHNRLYWYRQTLGQGPEFLTYFQNEAQLEKSRLLSDRFSAERPKGSFSTLEIQRTEQGDSAMYLCASSSRGERFFGPGTRLTVL.

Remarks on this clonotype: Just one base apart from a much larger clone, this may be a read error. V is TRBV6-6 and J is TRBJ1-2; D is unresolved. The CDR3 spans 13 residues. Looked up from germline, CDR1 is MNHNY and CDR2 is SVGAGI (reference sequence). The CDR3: CGSSYSFADGYTF. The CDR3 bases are TGTGGCAGCAGTTACTCGTTCGCAGACGGCTACACCTTC.

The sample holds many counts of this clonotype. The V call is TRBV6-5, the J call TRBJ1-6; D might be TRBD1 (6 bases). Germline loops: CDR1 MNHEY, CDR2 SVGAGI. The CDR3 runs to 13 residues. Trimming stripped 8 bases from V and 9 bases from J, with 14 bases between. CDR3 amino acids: CASGGRGSSPLHF. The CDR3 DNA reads TGTGCCAGCGGCGGCAGGGGTAGTTCACCCCTCCACTTT.

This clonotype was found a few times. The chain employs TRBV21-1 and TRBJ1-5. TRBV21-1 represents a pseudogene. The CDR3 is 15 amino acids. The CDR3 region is CASSEKGGNNQPQHF. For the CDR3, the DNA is TGTGCCAGCAGCGAAAAGGGAGGGAACAATCAGCCCCAGCATTTT.

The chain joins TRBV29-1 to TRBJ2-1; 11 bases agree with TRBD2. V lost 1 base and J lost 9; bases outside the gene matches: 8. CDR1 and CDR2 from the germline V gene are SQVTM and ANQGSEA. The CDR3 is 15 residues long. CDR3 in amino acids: CSVEVLAGGCPEQFF. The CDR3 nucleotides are TGCAGCGTTGAAGTCCTAGCGGGAGGCTGCCCTGAGCAGTTCTTC.

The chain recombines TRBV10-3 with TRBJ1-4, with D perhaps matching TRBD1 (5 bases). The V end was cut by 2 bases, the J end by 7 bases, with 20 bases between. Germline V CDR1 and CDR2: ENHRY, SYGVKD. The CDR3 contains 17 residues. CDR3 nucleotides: TGTGCCATCAGTGAGGGGGCCCGGGGAGGGGCCAGTGAAAAACTGTTTTTT. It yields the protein CAISEGARGGASEKLFF.

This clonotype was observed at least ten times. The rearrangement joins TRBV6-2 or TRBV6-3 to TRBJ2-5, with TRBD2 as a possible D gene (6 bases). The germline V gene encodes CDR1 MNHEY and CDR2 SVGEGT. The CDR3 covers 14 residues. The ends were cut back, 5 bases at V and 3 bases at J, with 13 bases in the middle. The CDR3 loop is CASSATRGKETQYF. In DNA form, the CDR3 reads TGTGCCAGCAGTGCGACCCGGGGGAAAGAGACCCAGTACTTC.

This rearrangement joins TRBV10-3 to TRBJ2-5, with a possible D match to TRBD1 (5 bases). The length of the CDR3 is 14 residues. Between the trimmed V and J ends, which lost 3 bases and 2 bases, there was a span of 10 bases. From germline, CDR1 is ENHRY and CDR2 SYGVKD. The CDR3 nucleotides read TGTGCCATCAGTGAAACAGGAATTCAAGAGACCCAGTACTTC. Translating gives CAISETGIQETQYF.

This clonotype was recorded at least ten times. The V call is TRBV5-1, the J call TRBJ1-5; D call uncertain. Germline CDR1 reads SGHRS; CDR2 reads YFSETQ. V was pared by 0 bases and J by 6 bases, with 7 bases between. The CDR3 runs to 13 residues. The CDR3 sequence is CASSLEGGQPQHF. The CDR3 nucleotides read TGCGCCAGCAGCTTGGAGGGAGGTCAGCCCCAGCATTTT.

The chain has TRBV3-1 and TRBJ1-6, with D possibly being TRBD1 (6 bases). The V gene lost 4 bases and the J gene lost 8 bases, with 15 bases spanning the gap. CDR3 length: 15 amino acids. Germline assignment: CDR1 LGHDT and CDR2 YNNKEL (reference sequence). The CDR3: CASSPYRDRDSPLHF. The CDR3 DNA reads TGTGCCAGCAGCCCTTACAGGGATCGGGATTCACCCCTCCACTTT.

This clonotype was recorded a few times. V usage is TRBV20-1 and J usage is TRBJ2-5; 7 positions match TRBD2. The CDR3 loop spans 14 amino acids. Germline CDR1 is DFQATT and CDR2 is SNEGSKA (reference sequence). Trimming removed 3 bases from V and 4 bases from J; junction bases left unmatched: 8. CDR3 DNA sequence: TGCAGTGCTAGGCCAACGGGAGGTACAGAGACCCAGTACTTC. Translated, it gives CSARPTGGTETQYF.

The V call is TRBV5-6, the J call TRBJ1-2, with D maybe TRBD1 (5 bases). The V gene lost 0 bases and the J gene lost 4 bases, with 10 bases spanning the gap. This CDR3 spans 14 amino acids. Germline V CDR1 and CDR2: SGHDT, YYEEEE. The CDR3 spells CASSLGGTSYGYTF. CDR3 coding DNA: TGTGCCAGCAGCTTGGGAGGGACCTCCTATGGCTACACCTTC.

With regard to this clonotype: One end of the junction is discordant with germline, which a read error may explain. The CDR3 coding sequence is TGTGCCAGCAGTTCAGGGTTGACAGAGTCGAACACCGGGGAGCGGTTTTTT. Translated, it gives CASSSGLTESNTGERFF. V and J are TRBV12-3 or TRBV12-4 and TRBJ2-2; the D gene could be TRBD1 or TRBD2 (5 bases each). The CDR3 totals 17 residues.

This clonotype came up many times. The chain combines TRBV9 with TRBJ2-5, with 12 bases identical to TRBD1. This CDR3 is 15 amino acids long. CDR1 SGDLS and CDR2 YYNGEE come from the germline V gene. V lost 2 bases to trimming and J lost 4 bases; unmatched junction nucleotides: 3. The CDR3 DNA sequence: TGTGCCAGCAGCGTCCGGGACAGGGGGCCAGAGACCCAGTACTTC. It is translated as CASSVRDRGPETQYF.

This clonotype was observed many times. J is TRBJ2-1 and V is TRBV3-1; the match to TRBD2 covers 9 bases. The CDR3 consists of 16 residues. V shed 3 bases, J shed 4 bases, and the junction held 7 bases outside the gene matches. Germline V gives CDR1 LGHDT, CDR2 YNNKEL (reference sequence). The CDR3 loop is CASSHLASGAYNEQFF. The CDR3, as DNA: TGTGCCAGCAGCCATTTGGCTAGCGGGGCTTACAATGAGCAGTTCTTC.

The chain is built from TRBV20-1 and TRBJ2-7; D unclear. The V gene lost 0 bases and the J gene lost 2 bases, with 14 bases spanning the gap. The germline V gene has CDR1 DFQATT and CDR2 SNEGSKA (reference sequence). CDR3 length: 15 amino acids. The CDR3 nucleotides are TGCAGTGCTAGAGATTATTCTAGGCCCGCCTACGAGCAGTACTTC. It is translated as CSARDYSRPAYEQYF.

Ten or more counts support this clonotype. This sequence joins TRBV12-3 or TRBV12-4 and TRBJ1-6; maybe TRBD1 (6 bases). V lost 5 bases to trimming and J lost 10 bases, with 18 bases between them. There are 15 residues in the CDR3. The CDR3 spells CASSLDTGFGSPLHF. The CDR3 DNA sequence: TGTGCCAGCAGTCTTGATACAGGGTTCGGATCACCCCTCCACTTT.

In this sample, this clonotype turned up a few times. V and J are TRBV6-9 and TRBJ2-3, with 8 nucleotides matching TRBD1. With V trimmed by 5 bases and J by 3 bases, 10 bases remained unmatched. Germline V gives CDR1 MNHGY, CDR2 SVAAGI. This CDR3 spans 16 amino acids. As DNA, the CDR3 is TGTGCCAGCAGTGGTAAAGGACAGGGAATTACAGATACGCAGTATTTT. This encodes CASSGKGQGITDTQYF.